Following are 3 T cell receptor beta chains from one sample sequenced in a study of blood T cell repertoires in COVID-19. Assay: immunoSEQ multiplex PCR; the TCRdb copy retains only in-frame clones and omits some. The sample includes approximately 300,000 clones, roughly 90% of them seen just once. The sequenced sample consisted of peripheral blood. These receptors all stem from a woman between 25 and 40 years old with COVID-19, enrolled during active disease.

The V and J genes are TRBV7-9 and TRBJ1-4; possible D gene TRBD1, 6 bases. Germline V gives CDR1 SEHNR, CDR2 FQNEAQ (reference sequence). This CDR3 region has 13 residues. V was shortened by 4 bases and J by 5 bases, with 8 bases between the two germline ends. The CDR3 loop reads CASSSGTNEKLFF. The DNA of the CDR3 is TGTGCCAGCAGCTCCGGGACAAATGAAAAACTGTTTTTT. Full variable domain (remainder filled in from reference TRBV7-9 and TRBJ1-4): DTGVSQNPRHKITKRGQNVTFRCDPISEHNRLYWYRQTLGQGPEFLTYFQNEAQLEKSRLLSDRFSAERPKGSFSTLEIQRTEQGDSAMYLCASSSGTNEKLFFGSGTQLSVL.

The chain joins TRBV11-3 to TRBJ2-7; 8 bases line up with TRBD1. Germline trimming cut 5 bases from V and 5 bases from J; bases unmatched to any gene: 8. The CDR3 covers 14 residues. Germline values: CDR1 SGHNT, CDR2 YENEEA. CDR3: CASSTGGNNNEQYF. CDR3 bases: TGTGCCAGCAGCACAGGGGGGAACAACAACGAGCAGTACTTC.

In nucleotides, the CDR3 is TGTGCCAGCAGTTACTCGATGGGTCCTAGCCTGGACGAGCAGTACTTC. Amino acid sequence: CASSYSMGPSLDEQYF. The gene calls are TRBV6-5 and TRBJ2-7, with D tentatively TRBD2 (5 bases). The CDR3 sequence is 16 residues long. V gave up 0 bases and J gave up 5 bases, with 17 bases separating them. Germline V gene data show CDR1 as MNHEY and CDR2 as SVGAGI.